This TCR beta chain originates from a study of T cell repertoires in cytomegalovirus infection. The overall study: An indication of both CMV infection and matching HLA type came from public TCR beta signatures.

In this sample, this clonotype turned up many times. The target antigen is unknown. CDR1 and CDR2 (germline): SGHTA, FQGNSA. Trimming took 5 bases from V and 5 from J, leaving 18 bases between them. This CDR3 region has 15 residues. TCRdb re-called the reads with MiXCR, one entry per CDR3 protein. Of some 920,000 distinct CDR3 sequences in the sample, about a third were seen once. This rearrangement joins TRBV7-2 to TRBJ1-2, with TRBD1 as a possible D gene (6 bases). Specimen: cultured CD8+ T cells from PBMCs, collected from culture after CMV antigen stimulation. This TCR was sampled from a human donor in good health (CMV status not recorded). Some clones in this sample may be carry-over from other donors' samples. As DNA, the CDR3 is TGTGCCAGCAGCGTTACAGGGTTTCTGGAGTATGGCTACACCTTC. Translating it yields CASSVTGFLEYGYTF.